A selection of T cell receptor beta chains follows, all from one sample in a study of T cell clones after liver transplantation. The data were produced by immunoSEQ multiplex PCR, yet TCRdb's version contains in-frame clones alone and is incomplete. The sample lists about 21,000 clones; 80% to 95% were seen once. Here the sequenced sample was CD8+ T cells from blood, taken about 27 months after liver transplant. These receptors all stem from a human patient who received a liver transplant. Part of the T cell pool may stem from the graft donor. The CDR3 runs from the conserved cysteine through the conserved F or W. Fields, in order: clone size, J gene, V gene, CDR3 protein. Expanded clones are given a class, and other clones once, few, many or no size at all.

clone_size: -
j_call: TRBJ2-3
v_call: TRBV28
cdr3_aa: CASGQDTQYF

clone_size: -
j_call: TRBJ2-7
v_call: TRBV7-9
cdr3_aa: CASSGGQGASYEQYF

clone_size: few
j_call: TRBJ1-2
v_call: TRBV25-1
cdr3_aa: CASSEWAADYGYTF

clone_size: -
j_call: TRBJ2-7
v_call: TRBV5-6
cdr3_aa: CASSLGGAEQYF

clone_size: -
j_call: TRBJ2-7
v_call: TRBV6-5
cdr3_aa: CASSYSGTGAGEQYF

clone_size: once
j_call: TRBJ1-1
v_call: TRBV28
cdr3_aa: CASSPLVSMNAFF

clone_size: -
j_call: TRBJ2-5
v_call: TRBV7-9
cdr3_aa: CASSPPIETQYF

clone_size: -
j_call: TRBJ2-3
v_call: TRBV27
cdr3_aa: CASSRGQADTQYF

clone_size: -
j_call: TRBJ1-1
v_call: TRBV19
cdr3_aa: CASSIDLETVHTEAFF

clone_size: once
j_call: TRBJ2-5
v_call: TRBV28
cdr3_aa: CASSLMLSENQETQYF

clone_size: -
j_call: TRBJ2-1
v_call: TRBV15
cdr3_aa: CATSRATSGSNEQFF

clone_size: once
j_call: TRBJ1-5
v_call: TRBV25-1
cdr3_aa: CASSESGFNQPQHF

clone_size: -
j_call: TRBJ2-3
v_call: TRBV9
cdr3_aa: CASSGTGGGTDTQYF

clone_size: -
j_call: TRBJ2-7
v_call: TRBV6-1
cdr3_aa: CASSEMGVNEQYF

clone_size: -
j_call: TRBJ1-2
v_call: TRBV9
cdr3_aa: CASSAGGAYGYTF

clone_size: -
j_call: TRBJ2-7
v_call: TRBV7-9
cdr3_aa: CASSGGQGGYEQYF

clone_size: once
j_call: TRBJ1-4
v_call: TRBV27
cdr3_aa: CASRGVGEKLFF

clone_size: -
j_call: TRBJ1-1
v_call: TRBV6-5
cdr3_aa: CASLGLGTEAFF

clone_size: once
j_call: TRBJ2-5
v_call: TRBV28
cdr3_aa: CASTPLAGVETQYF

clone_size: -
j_call: TRBJ2-7
v_call: TRBV27
cdr3_aa: CASSLGVGEQYF

clone_size: -
j_call: TRBJ1-2
v_call: TRBV11-2
cdr3_aa: CASSLVGQTNYGYTF

clone_size: once
j_call: TRBJ2-7
v_call: TRBV7-2
cdr3_aa: CASSPGPTYEQYF

clone_size: -
j_call: TRBJ2-2
v_call: TRBV27
cdr3_aa: CASSLKIGELFF

clone_size: -
j_call: TRBJ2-7
v_call: TRBV6-5
cdr3_aa: CASSWGAGSSYEQYF

clone_size: -
j_call: TRBJ2-7
v_call: TRBV27
cdr3_aa: CASSKASGIWEQYF

clone_size: once
j_call: TRBJ1-2
v_call: TRBV5-1
cdr3_aa: CASSLAGFRYGYTF

clone_size: -
j_call: TRBJ2-2
v_call: TRBV12-5
cdr3_aa: CASGWDRGRHTGELFF

clone_size: -
j_call: TRBJ2-1
v_call: TRBV4-1
cdr3_aa: CASSPSGNLFNEQFF

clone_size: -
j_call: TRBJ2-5
v_call: TRBV7-9
cdr3_aa: CASSPPSGRARETQYF

clone_size: -
j_call: TRBJ2-1
v_call: TRBV7-9
cdr3_aa: CASSFGPAGLSYNEQFF

clone_size: -
j_call: TRBJ2-1
v_call: TRBV4-1
cdr3_aa: CASSQGGEPHNEQFF

clone_size: -
j_call: TRBJ2-7
v_call: TRBV6-1
cdr3_aa: CASSEYKQYF

clone_size: -
j_call: TRBJ2-1
v_call: TRBV7-3
cdr3_aa: CASSPSIGHWTSGPSDEQFF

clone_size: -
j_call: TRBJ2-7
v_call: TRBV27
cdr3_aa: CASQSGAYSYEQYF

clone_size: -
j_call: TRBJ2-1
v_call: TRBV28
cdr3_aa: CASSSLAAEQFF

clone_size: once
j_call: TRBJ1-4
v_call: TRBV5-5
cdr3_aa: CASSWVSTNEKLFF

clone_size: -
j_call: TRBJ2-2
v_call: TRBV28
cdr3_aa: CASSQGLAGLGTGELFF

clone_size: -
j_call: TRBJ2-1
v_call: TRBV4-1
cdr3_aa: CASSQEPGSSLNEQFF

clone_size: -
j_call: TRBJ2-7
v_call: TRBV27
cdr3_aa: CASSTGGSYEQYF

clone_size: -
j_call: TRBJ2-5
v_call: TRBV5-1
cdr3_aa: CASSPGYQETQYF

clone_size: -
j_call: TRBJ2-7
v_call: TRBV7-9
cdr3_aa: CASSLEDRPTYEQYF

clone_size: -
j_call: TRBJ1-5
v_call: TRBV21-1
cdr3_aa: CASSEQGAGWQPQHF

clone_size: once
j_call: TRBJ2-5
v_call: TRBV7-9
cdr3_aa: CASSFGGSDGQYF

clone_size: -
j_call: TRBJ1-4
v_call: TRBV15
cdr3_aa: CATSSIRGTNEKLFF

clone_size: -
j_call: TRBJ2-1
v_call: TRBV9
cdr3_aa: CASSVGGLAGGDEQFF

clone_size: -
j_call: TRBJ2-7
v_call: TRBV11-2
cdr3_aa: CASSPDGYEQYF

clone_size: -
j_call: TRBJ2-7
v_call: TRBV4-3
cdr3_aa: CASSQGQGSYEQYF

clone_size: -
j_call: TRBJ1-2
v_call: TRBV6-1
cdr3_aa: CASSEDARSGYTF

clone_size: -
j_call: TRBJ2-1
v_call: TRBV2
cdr3_aa: CASSRPYPADYNEQFF

clone_size: -
j_call: TRBJ1-1
v_call: TRBV7-3
cdr3_aa: CASSAAGNTEAFF

clone_size: -
j_call: TRBJ2-7
v_call: TRBV25-1
cdr3_aa: CASRDRGSYEQYF

clone_size: -
j_call: TRBJ2-1
v_call: TRBV10-3
cdr3_aa: CAIRPVAGAYNEQFF

clone_size: -
j_call: TRBJ2-1
v_call: TRBV7-9
cdr3_aa: CASSPPSSGRREQFF

clone_size: -
j_call: TRBJ2-1
v_call: TRBV9
cdr3_aa: CASSSSSGSDGNEQFF

clone_size: -
j_call: TRBJ2-5
v_call: TRBV14
cdr3_aa: CASSSSGSVRETQYF

clone_size: -
j_call: TRBJ2-3
v_call: TRBV18
cdr3_aa: CASSPPVTTDTQYF

clone_size: -
j_call: TRBJ2-1
v_call: TRBV7-9
cdr3_aa: CASSPRRGSRPYNEQFF